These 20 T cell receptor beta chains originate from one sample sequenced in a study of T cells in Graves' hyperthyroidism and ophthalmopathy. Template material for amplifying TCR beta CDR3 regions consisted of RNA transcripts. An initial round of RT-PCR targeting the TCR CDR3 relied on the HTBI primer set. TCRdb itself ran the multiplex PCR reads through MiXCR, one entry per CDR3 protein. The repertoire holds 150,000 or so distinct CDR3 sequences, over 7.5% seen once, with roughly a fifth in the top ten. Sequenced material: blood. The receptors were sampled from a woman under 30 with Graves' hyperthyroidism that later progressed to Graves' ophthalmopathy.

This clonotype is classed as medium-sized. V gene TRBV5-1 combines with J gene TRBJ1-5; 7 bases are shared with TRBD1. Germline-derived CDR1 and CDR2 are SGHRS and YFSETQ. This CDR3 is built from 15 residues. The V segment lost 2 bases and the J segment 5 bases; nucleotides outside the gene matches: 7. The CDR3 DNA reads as TGCGCCAGCAGCTTCAACGGGGACAGATATCAGCCCCAGCATTTT. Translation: CASSFNGDRYQPQHF.

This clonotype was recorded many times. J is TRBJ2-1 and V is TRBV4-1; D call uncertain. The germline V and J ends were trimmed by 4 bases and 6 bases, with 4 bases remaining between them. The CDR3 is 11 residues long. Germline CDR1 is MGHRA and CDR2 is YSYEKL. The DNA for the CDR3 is TGCGCCAGCAGCCCTAGCAATGAGCAGTTCTTC. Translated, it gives CASSPSNEQFF.

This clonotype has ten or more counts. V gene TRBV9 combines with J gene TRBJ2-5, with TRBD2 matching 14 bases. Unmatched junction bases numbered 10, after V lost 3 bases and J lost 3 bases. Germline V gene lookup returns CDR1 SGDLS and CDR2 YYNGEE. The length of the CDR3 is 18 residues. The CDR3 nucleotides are TGTGCCAGCAGCGCCCGTTTCCCGGGACTAGCGGGGGAAGAGACCCAGTACTTC. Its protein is CASSARFPGLAGEETQYF.

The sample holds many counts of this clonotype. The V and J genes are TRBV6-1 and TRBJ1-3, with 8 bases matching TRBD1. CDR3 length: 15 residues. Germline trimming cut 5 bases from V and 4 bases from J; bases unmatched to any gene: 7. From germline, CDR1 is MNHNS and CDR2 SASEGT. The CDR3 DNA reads TGTGCCAGCAGTACACAGGGGGACGGGGGAAACACCATATATTTT. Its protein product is CASSTQGDGGNTIYF.

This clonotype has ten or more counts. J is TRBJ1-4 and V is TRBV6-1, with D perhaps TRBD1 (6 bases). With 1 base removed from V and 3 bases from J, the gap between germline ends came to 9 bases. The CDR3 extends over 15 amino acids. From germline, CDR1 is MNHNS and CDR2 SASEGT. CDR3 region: CASSEGGGPNEKLFF. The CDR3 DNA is TGTGCCAGCAGTGAAGGGGGGGGCCCTAATGAAAAACTGTTTTTT.

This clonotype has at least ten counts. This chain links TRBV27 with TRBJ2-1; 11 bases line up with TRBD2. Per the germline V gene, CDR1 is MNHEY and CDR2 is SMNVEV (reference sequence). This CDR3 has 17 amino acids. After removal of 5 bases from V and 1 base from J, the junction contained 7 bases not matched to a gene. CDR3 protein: CASSDGTSGSSYNEQFF. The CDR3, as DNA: TGTGCCAGCAGTGATGGGACTAGCGGTTCGTCCTACAATGAGCAGTTCTTC.

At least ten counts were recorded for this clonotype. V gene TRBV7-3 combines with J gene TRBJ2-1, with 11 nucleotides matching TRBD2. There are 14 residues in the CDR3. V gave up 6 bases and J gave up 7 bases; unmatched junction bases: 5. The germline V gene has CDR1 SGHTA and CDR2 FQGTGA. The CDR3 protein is CASSPSGGTNEQFF. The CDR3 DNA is TGTGCCAGCAGTCCTAGCGGGGGGACGAATGAGCAGTTCTTC.

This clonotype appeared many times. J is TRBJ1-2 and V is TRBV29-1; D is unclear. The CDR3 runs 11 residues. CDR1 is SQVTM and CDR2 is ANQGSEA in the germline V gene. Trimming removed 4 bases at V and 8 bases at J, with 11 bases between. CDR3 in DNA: TGCAGCGTTGGAAAGGGAGGGGGCTACACCTTC. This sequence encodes CSVGKGGGYTF.

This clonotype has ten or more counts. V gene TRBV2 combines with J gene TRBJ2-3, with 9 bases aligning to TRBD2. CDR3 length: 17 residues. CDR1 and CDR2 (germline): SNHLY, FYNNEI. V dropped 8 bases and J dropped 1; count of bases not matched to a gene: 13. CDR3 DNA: TGTGCCAGCGGCGATAGCGGGAGCGGGTTCGGCACAGATACGCAGTATTTT. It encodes CASGDSGSGFGTDTQYF. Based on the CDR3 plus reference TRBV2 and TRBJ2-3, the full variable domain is EPEVTQTPSHQVTQMGQEVILRCVPISNHLYFYWYRQILGQKVEFLVSFYNNEISEKSEIFDDQFSVERPDGSNFTLKIRSTKLEDSAMYFCASGDSGSGFGTDTQYFGPGTRLTVL.

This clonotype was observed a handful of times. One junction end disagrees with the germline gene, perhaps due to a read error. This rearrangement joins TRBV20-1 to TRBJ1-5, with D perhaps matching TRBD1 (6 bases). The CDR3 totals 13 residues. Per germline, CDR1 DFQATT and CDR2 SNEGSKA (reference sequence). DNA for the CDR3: TGCAGTGTTAGACAGGATAGCAATCAGCCCCAGCATTTT. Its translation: CSVRQDSNQPQHF.

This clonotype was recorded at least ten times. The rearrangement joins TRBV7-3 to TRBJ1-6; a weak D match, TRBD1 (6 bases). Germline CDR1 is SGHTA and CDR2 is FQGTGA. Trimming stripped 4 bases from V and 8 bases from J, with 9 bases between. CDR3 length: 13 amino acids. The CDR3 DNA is TGTGCCAGCAGCTCCTACAGGGATTCACCCCTCCACTTT. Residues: CASSSYRDSPLHF. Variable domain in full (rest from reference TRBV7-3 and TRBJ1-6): GAGVSQTPSNKVTEKGKYVELRCDPISGHTALYWYRQSLGQGPEFLIYFQGTGAADDSGLPNDRFFAVRPEGSVSTLKIQRTERGDSAVYLCASSSYRDSPLHFGNGTRLTVT.

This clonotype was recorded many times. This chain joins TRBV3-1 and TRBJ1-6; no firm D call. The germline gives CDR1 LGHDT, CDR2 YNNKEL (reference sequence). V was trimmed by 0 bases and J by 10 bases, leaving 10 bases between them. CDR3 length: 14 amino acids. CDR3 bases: TGTGCCAGCAGCCAAGATGTTGGTCGGTCACCCCTCCACTTT. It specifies CASSQDVGRSPLHF.

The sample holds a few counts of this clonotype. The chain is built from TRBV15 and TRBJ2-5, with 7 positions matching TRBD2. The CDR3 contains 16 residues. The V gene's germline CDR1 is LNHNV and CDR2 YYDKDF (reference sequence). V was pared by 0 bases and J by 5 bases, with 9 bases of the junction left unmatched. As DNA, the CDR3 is TGTGCCACCAGCAGAGATCAGCCGGGAGGAGGCGAGACCCAGTACTTC. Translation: CATSRDQPGGGETQYF.

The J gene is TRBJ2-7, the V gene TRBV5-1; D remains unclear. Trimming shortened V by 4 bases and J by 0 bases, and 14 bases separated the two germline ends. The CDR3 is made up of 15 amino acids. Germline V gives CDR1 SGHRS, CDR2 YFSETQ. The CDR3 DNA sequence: TGCGCCAGCAGCAGGGCCAGAAAGATCTCCTACGAGCAGTACTTC. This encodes CASSRARKISYEQYF.

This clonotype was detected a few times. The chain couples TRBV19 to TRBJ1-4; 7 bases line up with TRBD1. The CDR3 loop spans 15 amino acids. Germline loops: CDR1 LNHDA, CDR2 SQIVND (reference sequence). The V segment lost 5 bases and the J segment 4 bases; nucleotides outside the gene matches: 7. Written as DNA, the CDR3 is TGTGCCAGTAGTGAAGACAGGGACATTAATGAAAAACTGTTTTTT. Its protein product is CASSEDRDINEKLFF.

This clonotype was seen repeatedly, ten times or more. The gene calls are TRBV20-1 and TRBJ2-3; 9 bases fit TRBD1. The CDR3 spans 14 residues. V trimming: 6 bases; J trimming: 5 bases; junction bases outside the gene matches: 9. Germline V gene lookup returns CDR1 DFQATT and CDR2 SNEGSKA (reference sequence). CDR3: CSARGQGSIDTQYF. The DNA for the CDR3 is TGCAGTGCCCGGGGACAGGGATCAATAGATACGCAGTATTTT.

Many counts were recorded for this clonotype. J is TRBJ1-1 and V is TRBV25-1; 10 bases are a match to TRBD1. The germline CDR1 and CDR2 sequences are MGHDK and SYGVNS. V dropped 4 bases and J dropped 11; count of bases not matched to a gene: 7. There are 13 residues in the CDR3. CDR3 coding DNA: TGTGCCAGCAGTGCAGGGACAGGGGCTCATGCTTTCTTT. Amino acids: CASSAGTGAHAFF.

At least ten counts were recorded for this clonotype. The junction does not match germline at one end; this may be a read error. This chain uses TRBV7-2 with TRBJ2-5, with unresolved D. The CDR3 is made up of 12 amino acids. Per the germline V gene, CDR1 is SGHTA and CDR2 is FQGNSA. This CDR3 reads CASSSPAEIQYF. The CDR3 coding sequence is TGTGCCAGCAGCTCCCCGGCTGAGATCCAGTACTTC.

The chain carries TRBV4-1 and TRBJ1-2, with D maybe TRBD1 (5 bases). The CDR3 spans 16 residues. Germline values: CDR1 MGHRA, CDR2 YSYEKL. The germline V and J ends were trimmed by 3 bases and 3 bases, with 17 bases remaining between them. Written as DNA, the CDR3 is TGCGCCAGCAGCCACCCAGGCAGGGTCAGTGACTATGGCTACACCTTC. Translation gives CASSHPGRVSDYGYTF.

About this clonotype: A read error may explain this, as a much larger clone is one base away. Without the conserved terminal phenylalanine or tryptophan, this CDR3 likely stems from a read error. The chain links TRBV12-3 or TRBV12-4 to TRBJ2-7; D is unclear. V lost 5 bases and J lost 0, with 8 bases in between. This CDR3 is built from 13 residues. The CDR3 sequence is CASSAPTSYEQYL. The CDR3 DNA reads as TGTGCCAGCAGTGCACCTACCTCCTACGAGCAGTACCTC.